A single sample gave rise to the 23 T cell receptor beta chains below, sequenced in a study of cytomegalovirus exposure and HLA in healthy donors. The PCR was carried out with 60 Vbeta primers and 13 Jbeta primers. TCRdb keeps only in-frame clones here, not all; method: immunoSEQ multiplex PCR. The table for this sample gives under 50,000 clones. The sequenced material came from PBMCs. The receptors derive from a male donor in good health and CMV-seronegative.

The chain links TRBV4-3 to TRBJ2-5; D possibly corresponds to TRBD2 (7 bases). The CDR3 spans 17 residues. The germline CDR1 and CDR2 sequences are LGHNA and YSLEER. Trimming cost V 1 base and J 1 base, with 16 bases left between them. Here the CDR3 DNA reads TGCGCCAGCAGCCAAGTAGGACGGGGGGCTTTCCAAGAGACCCAGTACTTC. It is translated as CASSQVGRGAFQETQYF.

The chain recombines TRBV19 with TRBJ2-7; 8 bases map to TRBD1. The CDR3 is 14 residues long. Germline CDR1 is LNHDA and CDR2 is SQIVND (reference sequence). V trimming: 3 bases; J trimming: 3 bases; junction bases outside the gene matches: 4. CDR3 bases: TGTGCCAGTAGTATTGGACAGGGAAGCTACGAGCAGTACTTC. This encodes CASSIGQGSYEQYF.

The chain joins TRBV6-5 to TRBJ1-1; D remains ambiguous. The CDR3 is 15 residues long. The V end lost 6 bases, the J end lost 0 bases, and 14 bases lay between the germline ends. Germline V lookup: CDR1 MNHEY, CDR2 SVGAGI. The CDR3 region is CASSYATPLNTEAFF. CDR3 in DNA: TGTGCCAGCAGCTACGCGACACCATTGAACACTGAAGCTTTCTTT.

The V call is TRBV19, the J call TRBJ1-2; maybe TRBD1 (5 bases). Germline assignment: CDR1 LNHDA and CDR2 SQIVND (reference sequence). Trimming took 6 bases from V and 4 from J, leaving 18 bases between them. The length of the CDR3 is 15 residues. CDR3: CASSLGTGDLYGYTF. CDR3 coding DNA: TGTGCCAGTAGCTTAGGTACAGGTGACCTCTATGGCTACACCTTC.

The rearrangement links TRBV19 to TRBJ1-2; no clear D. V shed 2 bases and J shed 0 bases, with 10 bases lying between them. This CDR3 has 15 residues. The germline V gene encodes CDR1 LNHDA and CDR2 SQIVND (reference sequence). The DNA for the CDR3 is TGTGCCAGTAGTATACCGGGAGGGACTAACTATGGCTACACCTTC. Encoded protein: CASSIPGGTNYGYTF.

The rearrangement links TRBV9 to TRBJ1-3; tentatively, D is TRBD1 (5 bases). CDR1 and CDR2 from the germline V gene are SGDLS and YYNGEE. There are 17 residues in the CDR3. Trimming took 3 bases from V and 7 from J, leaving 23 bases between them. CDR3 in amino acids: CASSAHDRRVQTNTIYF. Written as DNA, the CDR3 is TGTGCCAGCAGCGCGCACGACCGCAGGGTTCAGACGAACACCATATATTTT.

The CDR3 spells CASSLGVRSGANVLTF. The CDR3 bases are TGTGCCAGCAGCTTAGGTGTGCGGTCTGGGGCCAACGTCCTGACTTTC. The chain is built from TRBV5-6 and TRBJ2-6; D uncertain. The V gene lost 2 bases and the J gene lost 1 base, with 10 bases spanning the gap. Germline V gives CDR1 SGHDT, CDR2 YYEEEE. This CDR3 spans 16 amino acids.

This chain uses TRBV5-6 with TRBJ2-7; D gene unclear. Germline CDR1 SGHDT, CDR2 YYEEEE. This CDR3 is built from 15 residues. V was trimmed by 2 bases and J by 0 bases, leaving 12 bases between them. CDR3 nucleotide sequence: TGTGCCAGCAGCTTAGGTAACAGCTTCTCCTACGAGCAGTACTTC. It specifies CASSLGNSFSYEQYF.

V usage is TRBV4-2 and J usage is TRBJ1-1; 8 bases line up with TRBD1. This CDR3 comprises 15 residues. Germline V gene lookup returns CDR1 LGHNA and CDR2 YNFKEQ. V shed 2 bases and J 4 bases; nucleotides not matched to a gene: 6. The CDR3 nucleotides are TGTGCCAGCAGCCAACGCAGGGGGCTTGGCACTGAAGCTTTCTTT. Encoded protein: CASSQRRGLGTEAFF.

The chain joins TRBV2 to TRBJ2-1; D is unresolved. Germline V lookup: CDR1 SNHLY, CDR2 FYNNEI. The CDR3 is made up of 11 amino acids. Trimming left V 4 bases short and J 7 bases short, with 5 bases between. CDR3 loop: CASSGLNEQFF. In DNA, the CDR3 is TGTGCCAGCAGTGGTCTGAATGAGCAGTTCTTC.

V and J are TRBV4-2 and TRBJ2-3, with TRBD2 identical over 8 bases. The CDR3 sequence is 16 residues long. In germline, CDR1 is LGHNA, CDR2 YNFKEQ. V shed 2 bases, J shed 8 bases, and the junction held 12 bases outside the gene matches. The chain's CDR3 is CASSQRSAGAQGTQYF. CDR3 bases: TGTGCCAGCAGCCAACGATCAGCGGGAGCCCAGGGTACGCAGTATTTT.

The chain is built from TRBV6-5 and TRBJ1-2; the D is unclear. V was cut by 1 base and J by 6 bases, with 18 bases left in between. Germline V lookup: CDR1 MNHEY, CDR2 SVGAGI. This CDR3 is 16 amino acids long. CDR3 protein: CASSYLPTGRGNGYTF. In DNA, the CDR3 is TGTGCCAGCAGTTACTTGCCTACGGGCCGAGGGAATGGCTACACCTTC.

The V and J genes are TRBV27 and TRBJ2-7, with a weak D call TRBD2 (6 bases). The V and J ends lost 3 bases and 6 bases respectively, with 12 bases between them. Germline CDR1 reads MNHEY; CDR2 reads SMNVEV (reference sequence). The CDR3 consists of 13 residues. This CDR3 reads CASSFWRDGEQYF. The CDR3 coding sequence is TGTGCCAGCAGTTTCTGGAGGGACGGCGAGCAGTACTTC.

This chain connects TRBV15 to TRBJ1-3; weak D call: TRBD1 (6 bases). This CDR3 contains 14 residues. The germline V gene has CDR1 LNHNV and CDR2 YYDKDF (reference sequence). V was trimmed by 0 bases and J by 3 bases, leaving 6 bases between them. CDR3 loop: CATSRDRGGNTIYF. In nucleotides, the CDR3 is TGTGCCACCAGCAGAGACAGGGGTGGAAACACCATATATTTT.

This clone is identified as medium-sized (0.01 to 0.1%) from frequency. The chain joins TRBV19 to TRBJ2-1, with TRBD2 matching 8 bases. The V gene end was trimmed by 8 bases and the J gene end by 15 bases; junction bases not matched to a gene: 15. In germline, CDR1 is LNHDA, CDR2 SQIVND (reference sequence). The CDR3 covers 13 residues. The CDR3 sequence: CASGSGGAQVRFF. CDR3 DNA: TGTGCCAGTGGAAGCGGGGGCGCCCAGGTTCGGTTCTTC.

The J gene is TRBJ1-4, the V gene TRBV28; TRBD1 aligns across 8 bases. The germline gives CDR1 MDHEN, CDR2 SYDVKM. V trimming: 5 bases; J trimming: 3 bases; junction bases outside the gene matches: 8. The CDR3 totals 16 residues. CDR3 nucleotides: TGTGCCAGCAGTCCCTTACAGGGGGACCCTAATGAAAAACTGTTTTTT. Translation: CASSPLQGDPNEKLFF.

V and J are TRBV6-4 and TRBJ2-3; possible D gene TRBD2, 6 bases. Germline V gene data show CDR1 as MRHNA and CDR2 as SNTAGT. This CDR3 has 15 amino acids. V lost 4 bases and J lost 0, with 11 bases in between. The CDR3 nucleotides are TGTGCCAGCAGTGCGGGGCGGGGTAGCACAGATACGCAGTATTTT. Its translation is CASSAGRGSTDTQYF.

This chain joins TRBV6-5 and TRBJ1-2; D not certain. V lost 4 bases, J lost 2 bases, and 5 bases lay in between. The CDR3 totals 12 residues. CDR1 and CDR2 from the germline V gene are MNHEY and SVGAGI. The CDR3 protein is CASSSGNYGYTF. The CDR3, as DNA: TGTGCCAGCAGTTCGGGGAACTATGGCTACACCTTC.

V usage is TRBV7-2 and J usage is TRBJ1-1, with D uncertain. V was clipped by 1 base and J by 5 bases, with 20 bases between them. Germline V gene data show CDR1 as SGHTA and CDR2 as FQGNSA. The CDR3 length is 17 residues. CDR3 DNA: TGTGCCAGCAGCTTAGTCCGGAGGAGGGCCCCACTAACTGAAGCTTTCTTT. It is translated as CASSLVRRRAPLTEAFF.

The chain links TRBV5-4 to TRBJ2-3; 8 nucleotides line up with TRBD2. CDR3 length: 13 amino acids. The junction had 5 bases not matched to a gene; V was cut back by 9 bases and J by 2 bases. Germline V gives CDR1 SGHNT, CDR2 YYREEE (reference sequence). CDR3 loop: CATAGGHTDTQYF. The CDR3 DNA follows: TGTGCCACCGCGGGGGGTCACACAGATACGCAGTATTTT.

The CDR3 spells CASSSRGRSTEAFF. For the CDR3, the DNA is TGTGCCAGCAGTTCCCGGGGTCGGAGCACTGAAGCTTTCTTT. The chain carries TRBV6-6 and TRBJ1-1; D unresolved. The V and J ends lost 4 bases and 4 bases respectively, with 13 bases between them. Germline V gene sequence: CDR1 MNHNY, CDR2 SVGAGI (reference sequence). The CDR3 extends over 14 amino acids.

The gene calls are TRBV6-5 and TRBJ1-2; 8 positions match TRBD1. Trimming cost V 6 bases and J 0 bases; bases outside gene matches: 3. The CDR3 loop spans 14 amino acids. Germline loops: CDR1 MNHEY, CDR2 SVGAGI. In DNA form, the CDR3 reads TGTGCCAGCAGAGACAGGGGAGCTAACTATGGCTACACCTTC. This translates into CASRDRGANYGYTF.

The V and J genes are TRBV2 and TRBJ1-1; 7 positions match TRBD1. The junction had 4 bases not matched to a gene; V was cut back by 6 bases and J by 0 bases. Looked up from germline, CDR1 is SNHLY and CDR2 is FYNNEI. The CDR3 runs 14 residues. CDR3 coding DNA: TGTGCCAGCAGGATACAGGGGTTGAACACTGAAGCTTTCTTT. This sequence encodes CASRIQGLNTEAFF.